These 21 T cell receptor beta chains share one sample of origin, sequenced in a study of blood T cell repertoires in COVID-19. The data were produced by immunoSEQ multiplex PCR, yet TCRdb's version contains in-frame clones alone and is incomplete. The profile shows tens of thousands of clones, 85% to 90% of them singletons. Sequencing was performed on peripheral blood. Receptors originate from a woman aged 55 to 70 with COVID-19, enrolled during active disease.

V usage is TRBV2 and J usage is TRBJ1-3; the D gene is possibly TRBD1 (6 bases). The V end was cut by 6 bases, the J end by 0 bases, with 12 bases between. The germline CDR1 and CDR2 sequences are SNHLY and FYNNEI. The CDR3 totals 15 residues. CDR3 protein: CASSADSYSGNTIYF. DNA of the CDR3: TGTGCCAGCAGCGCGGACAGTTACTCTGGAAACACCATATATTTT.

V gene TRBV5-1 combines with J gene TRBJ1-6; D ambiguous. This CDR3 contains 14 residues. The germline gives CDR1 SGHRS, CDR2 YFSETQ. The ends were cut back, 1 base at V and 14 bases at J, with 16 bases in the middle. CDR3 DNA sequence: TGCGCCAGCAGCTTGACCTCCCCTTTGGGCACCCTCCACTTT. Translation gives CASSLTSPLGTLHF.

The chain uses TRBV2 and TRBJ2-1; tentative D call: TRBD1 (6 bases). From germline, CDR1 is SNHLY and CDR2 FYNNEI. The CDR3 has 16 amino acids. Trimming shortened V by 6 bases and J by 9 bases, and 24 bases separated the two germline ends. DNA for the CDR3: TGTGCCAGCAGAGCACCAGGGGCGGGTGAGTCTGGTGAGCAGTTCTTC. Translation: CASRAPGAGESGEQFF. Variable domain in full (rest from reference TRBV2 and TRBJ2-1): EPEVTQTPSHQVTQMGQEVILRCVPISNHLYFYWYRQILGQKVEFLVSFYNNEISEKSEIFDDQFSVERPDGSNFTLKIRSTKLEDSAMYFCASRAPGAGESGEQFFGPGTRLTVL.

V and J are TRBV7-9 and TRBJ2-2; D may be TRBD1 (6 bases). CDR3 length: 14 residues. The V end was cut by 6 bases, the J end by 0 bases, with 8 bases between. Germline lookup yields CDR1 SEHNR and CDR2 FQNEAQ (reference sequence). The CDR3 loop reads CASSYRANTGELFF. As DNA, the CDR3 is TGTGCCAGCAGTTACAGGGCGAACACCGGGGAGCTGTTTTTT.

The chain couples TRBV2 to TRBJ2-5, with 7 bases aligning to TRBD1. The CDR3 has 16 residues. CDR1 is SNHLY, CDR2 FYNNEI, per germline. The junction had 9 bases not matched to a gene; V was cut back by 5 bases and J by 0 bases. CDR3 in amino acids: CASSPDRALYQETQYF. CDR3 bases: TGTGCCAGCAGTCCAGACAGGGCTCTATACCAAGAGACCCAGTACTTC.

This clone was seen a single time. The chain is built from TRBV5-5 and TRBJ1-1; D is perhaps TRBD1 (5 bases). The germline V gene has CDR1 SGHKS and CDR2 YYEKEE (reference sequence). The CDR3 is 15 amino acids. Trimming removed 0 bases from V and 6 bases from J, with 15 bases in between. In DNA, the CDR3 is TGTGCCAGCAGCTTGGTTGTGGGGGAGCGGGCTGAAGCTTTCTTT. It codes for CASSLVVGERAEAFF.

The gene calls are TRBV6-5 and TRBJ1-5, with 7 bases aligning to TRBD1. With 6 bases clipped from V and 4 bases from J, the junction kept 0 bases outside the gene matches. CDR1 is MNHEY and CDR2 is SVGAGI in the germline V gene. This CDR3 comprises 12 residues. The CDR3 spells CASRTGNQPQHF. CDR3 coding DNA: TGTGCCAGCAGGACAGGGAATCAGCCCCAGCATTTT.

A single count supports this clone. This chain uses TRBV30 with TRBJ2-7, with 12 bases fitting TRBD2. The CDR3 is 15 residues long. From germline, CDR1 is GTSNPN and CDR2 SVGIG (reference sequence). Trimming took 3 bases from V and 6 from J; bases not matched to a gene: 9. This chain's CDR3 is CAWSVLAGGPGEQYF. CDR3 DNA: TGTGCCTGGAGCGTTCTAGCGGGAGGGCCGGGCGAGCAGTACTTC.

V is TRBV27 and J is TRBJ2-1, with 8 bases aligning to TRBD2. The germline V gene encodes CDR1 MNHEY and CDR2 SMNVEV (reference sequence). J lost 0 bases, V lost 8 bases, and 9 bases had no gene match. The CDR3 sequence is 16 residues long. Here the CDR3 reads CASFGLASGSYNEQFF. CDR3 DNA sequence: TGTGCCAGCTTTGGACTAGCCTCTGGCTCCTACAATGAGCAGTTCTTC.

The V call is TRBV3-1 (or the pseudogene TRBV3-2), the J call TRBJ2-1, with D possibly matching TRBD1 (6 bases). V shed 4 bases and J shed 0 bases, with 10 bases lying between them. The CDR3 consists of 15 residues. Germline lookup yields CDR1 LGHDT and CDR2 YNNKEL (reference sequence). The CDR3: CASSPGQSSYNEQFF. The CDR3 nucleotides are TGTGCCAGCAGCCCCGGACAGAGCTCCTACAATGAGCAGTTCTTC.

The chain is built from TRBV7-9 and TRBJ2-2; D is possibly TRBD1 (5 bases). This CDR3 contains 13 residues. Germline CDR1 reads SEHNR; CDR2 reads FQNEAQ (reference sequence). Trimming shortened V by 1 base and J by 5 bases, and 5 bases separated the two germline ends. For the CDR3, the DNA is TGTGCCAGCAGCTTAGACAGGACCGGGGAGCTGTTTTTT. It yields the protein CASSLDRTGELFF. Based on the CDR3 plus reference TRBV7-9 and TRBJ2-2, the full variable domain is DTGVSQNPRHKITKRGQNVTFRCDPISEHNRLYWYRQTLGQGPEFLTYFQNEAQLEKSRLLSDRFSAERPKGSFSTLEIQRTEQGDSAMYLCASSLDRTGELFFGEGSRLTVL.

The V and J genes are TRBV27 and TRBJ1-2, with TRBD1 identical over 8 bases. This CDR3 contains 14 residues. With 5 bases clipped from V and 4 bases from J, the junction kept 6 bases outside the gene matches. Germline V gene data show CDR1 as MNHEY and CDR2 as SMNVEV (reference sequence). CDR3 nucleotide sequence: TGTGCCAGCAGTGGGGACAGGATGTTCTATGGCTACACCTTC. Translated: CASSGDRMFYGYTF.

The chain employs TRBV10-3 and TRBJ1-2; D gene unclear. Trimming took 3 bases from V and 2 from J, leaving 7 bases between them. The germline CDR1 and CDR2 sequences are ENHRY and SYGVKD. This CDR3 contains 13 residues. The CDR3 loop is CAISESQNYGYTF. The CDR3 DNA sequence: TGTGCCATCAGTGAATCCCAGAACTATGGCTACACCTTC.

The chain recombines TRBV29-1 with TRBJ2-1; 7 bases are shared with TRBD2. Germline V gene sequence: CDR1 SQVTM, CDR2 ANQGSEA. Losses at the gene ends were 5 bases for V and 1 base for J; bases not matched to a gene: 5. The CDR3 extends over 14 amino acids. For the CDR3, the DNA is TGCAGCGTTTTGCGGGAGAGGTCCTACAATGAGCAGTTCTTC. The encoded protein is CSVLRERSYNEQFF.

This clone was detected only once. The V and J genes are TRBV6-5 and TRBJ1-5; D is possibly TRBD1 (6 bases). The V gene lost 6 bases and the J gene lost 4 bases, with 10 bases spanning the gap. Germline CDR1 reads MNHEY; CDR2 reads SVGAGI. The CDR3 loop spans 13 amino acids. This CDR3 is CASSRQANQPQHF. CDR3 in DNA: TGTGCCAGCAGCCGACAGGCTAATCAGCCCCAGCATTTT.

The chain uses TRBV3-1 (or the pseudogene TRBV3-2) and TRBJ2-7; no firm D call. In germline, CDR1 is LGHDT, CDR2 YNNKEL (reference sequence). V was trimmed by 1 base and J by 6 bases, leaving 4 bases between them. There are 11 residues in the CDR3. CDR3 bases: TGTGCCAGCAGCCAAGTTCGCGAGCAGTACTTC. Its protein product is CASSQVREQYF.

The chain recombines TRBV19 with TRBJ2-5; 14 nucleotides match TRBD2. V gave up 4 bases and J gave up 4 bases; unmatched junction bases: 2. CDR3 length: 15 residues. Germline assignment: CDR1 LNHDA and CDR2 SQIVND (reference sequence). CDR3 amino acids: CASSTGTSGGETQYF. The CDR3 DNA sequence: TGTGCCAGTAGTACTGGGACTAGCGGGGGAGAGACCCAGTACTTC.

This sequence joins TRBV28 and TRBJ2-7; 8 positions match TRBD1. Germline CDR1 and CDR2: MDHEN and SYDVKM. Trimming removed 11 bases from V and 5 bases from J; junction bases left unmatched: 11. The CDR3 loop spans 13 amino acids. The CDR3: CAGGYRDRHEQYF. CDR3 coding DNA: TGTGCCGGGGGTTACCGGGACAGGCACGAGCAGTACTTC.

V is TRBV7-8 and J is TRBJ2-1, with D uncertain. The CDR3 length is 12 residues. In germline, CDR1 is SGHVS, CDR2 FQNEAQ. The germline V and J ends were trimmed by 3 bases and 7 bases, with 7 bases remaining between them. The CDR3 region is CASSFAENEQFF. The CDR3 DNA is TGTGCCAGCAGCTTCGCAGAAAATGAGCAGTTCTTC. Full variable domain (remainder filled in from reference TRBV7-8 and TRBJ2-1): GAGVSQSPRYKVAKRGQDVALRCDPISGHVSLFWYQQALGQGPEFLTYFQNEAQLDKSGLPSDRFFAERPEGSVSTLKIQRTQQEDSAVYLCASSFAENEQFFGPGTRLTVL.

This chain joins TRBV28 and TRBJ1-5; TRBD1 matches at 8 bases. The CDR3 has 15 amino acids. Germline CDR1 MDHEN, CDR2 SYDVKM. Trimming at V came to 7 bases and at J to 6 bases, leaving 11 bases not matched to a gene. CDR3 sequence: CASTKLTGVFQPQHF. The CDR3 DNA sequence: TGTGCCAGCACCAAACTGACAGGGGTGTTTCAGCCCCAGCATTTT.

The chain uses TRBV11-2 and TRBJ2-2; 8 bases match TRBD2. From germline, CDR1 is SGHAT and CDR2 FQNNGV. J lost 1 base, V lost 5 bases, and 6 bases had no gene match. This CDR3 has 16 residues. Written as DNA, the CDR3 is TGTGCCAGCAGCCCTATTCTAGCGGGGAACACCGGGGAGCTGTTTTTT. Translated, it gives CASSPILAGNTGELFF. The complete variable domain, with remaining parts taken from reference TRBV11-2 and TRBJ2-2, reads EAGVAQSPRYKIIEKRQSVAFWCNPISGHATLYWYQQILGQGPKLLIQFQNNGVVDDSQLPKDRFSAERLKGVDSTLKIQPAKLEDSAVYLCASSPILAGNTGELFFGEGSRLTVL.